Listed below are T cell receptor beta chains from one sample, sequenced in a study of cytomegalovirus exposure and HLA in healthy donors. Sequenced by immunoSEQ multiplex PCR; TCRdb stores in-frame clones only, minus some. The repertoire holds around 150,000 clones, with around 75% as singletons. Sequencing input: PBMCs. The receptors come from a woman aged 40 to 50 in good health and CMV-seronegative. Each CDR3 is given with its conserved first and last residue. Fields, in order: CDR3 length, clone size, V gene, D gene, J gene, CDR3 protein, CDR3 DNA. D genes are given only for firm matches. Size tells how often a clone was seen (once, few, many) or the class of an expanded clone, and some rows leave it out.

length: 16
size: .
V: TRBV9
D: TRBD2
J: TRBJ2-1
CDR3: CASSPLFAGEQHEQFF
DNA: TGTGCCAGCAGCCCCTTATTCGCGGGAGAGCAACATGAGCAGTTCTTC

length: 15
size: .
V: TRBV9
D: .
J: TRBJ2-5
CDR3: CASSVMSDRQETQYF
DNA: TGTGCCAGCAGCGTAATGTCAGATCGCCAAGAGACCCAGTACTTC

length: 12
size: .
V: TRBV2
D: .
J: TRBJ2-7
CDR3: CASSQDSYEQYF
DNA: TGTGCCAGCAGTCAGGACAGCTACGAGCAGTACTTC

length: 12
size: .
V: TRBV19
D: .
J: TRBJ1-2
CDR3: CASSPSGWGYTF
DNA: TGTGCCAGTAGCCCTTCAGGGTGGGGCTACACCTTC

length: 17
size: .
V: TRBV11-2
D: .
J: TRBJ1-4
CDR3: CASSSRVGGTTNEKLFF
DNA: TGTGCCAGCAGCTCTAGAGTGGGGGGGACAACTAATGAAAAACTGTTTTTT

length: 14
size: .
V: TRBV13
D: TRBD2
J: TRBJ2-5
CDR3: CASSPSGGYETQYF
DNA: TGTGCCAGCAGCCCAAGCGGGGGGTACGAGACCCAGTACTTC

length: 16
size: .
V: TRBV19
D: .
J: TRBJ1-2
CDR3: CASSSRQVPPYYGYTF
DNA: TGTGCCAGTAGTAGTCGACAGGTACCCCCCTACTATGGCTACACCTTC

length: 12
size: .
V: TRBV19
D: .
J: TRBJ1-5
CDR3: CASSIWGVAQHF
DNA: TGTGCCAGTAGTATATGGGGGGTGGCCCAGCATTTT

length: 16
size: .
V: TRBV5-4
D: TRBD1
J: TRBJ2-7
CDR3: CASRYAPGQGSHEQYF
DNA: TGTGCCAGCAGGTACGCCCCGGGACAGGGGTCCCACGAGCAGTACTTC

length: 15
size: few
V: TRBV6-6
D: TRBD1
J: TRBJ2-7
CDR3: CASSYSGTGPYEQYF
DNA: TGTGCCAGCAGTTACTCCGGGACAGGTCCCTACGAGCAGTACTTC

length: 15
size: .
V: TRBV2
D: .
J: TRBJ2-7
CDR3: CASSRSGTPTYEQYF
DNA: TGTGCCAGCAGCAGATCCGGGACACCAACCTACGAGCAGTACTTC

length: 16
size: few
V: TRBV4-1
D: TRBD1
J: TRBJ1-2
CDR3: CASSQVLRGRSYGYTF
DNA: TGCGCCAGCAGCCAAGTATTGAGGGGGCGCAGCTATGGCTACACCTTC

length: 14
size: .
V: TRBV6-1
D: .
J: TRBJ2-7
CDR3: CASRAQVGPYEQYF
DNA: TGTGCCAGCAGAGCCCAGGTGGGCCCCTACGAGCAGTACTTC

length: 16
size: .
V: TRBV11-3
D: TRBD2
J: TRBJ2-3
CDR3: CASSFDSGRGTDTQYF
DNA: TGTGCCAGCAGCTTCGATAGCGGGAGGGGCACAGATACGCAGTATTTT

length: 16
size: .
V: TRBV5-1
D: TRBD1
J: TRBJ2-7
CDR3: CASSRQTGGESYEQYF
DNA: TGCGCCAGCAGCCGACAGACAGGGGGCGAATCCTACGAGCAGTACTTC

length: 15
size: once
V: TRBV11-2
D: .
J: TRBJ1-2
CDR3: CASSLVGDSDYGYTF
DNA: TGTGCCAGCAGCTTAGTAGGGGATTCCGACTATGGCTACACCTTC

length: 15
size: few
V: TRBV6-1
D: .
J: TRBJ2-6
CDR3: CASSPTGPGANVLTF
DNA: TGTGCCAGCAGTCCGACAGGACCGGGGGCCAACGTCCTGACTTTC

length: 15
size: .
V: TRBV5-6
D: TRBD1
J: TRBJ2-3
CDR3: CASSSGQGARDTQYF
DNA: TGTGCCAGCAGCTCCGGACAGGGGGCGCGTGATACGCAGTATTTT

length: 16
size: .
V: TRBV29-1
D: TRBD1
J: TRBJ1-2
CDR3: CSVEDPRGQGAGGYTF
DNA: TGCAGCGTTGAAGATCCCCGGGGACAGGGGGCAGGTGGCTACACCTTC

length: 15
size: .
V: TRBV5-6
D: TRBD1
J: TRBJ1-6
CDR3: CASSLADRDHSPLHF
DNA: TGTGCCAGCAGCTTGGCCGACAGGGATCATTCACCCCTCCACTTT

length: 14
size: .
V: TRBV19
D: .
J: TRBJ1-3
CDR3: CASSIRFSGNTIYF
DNA: TGTGCCAGTAGTATTCGTTTTTCCGGAAACACCATATATTTT

length: 15
size: .
V: TRBV6-1
D: .
J: TRBJ2-1
CDR3: CASSLVGQSYNEQFF
DNA: TGTGCCAGCAGTCTCGTCGGACAGAGCTACAATGAGCAGTTCTTC

length: 15
size: .
V: TRBV6-1
D: .
J: TRBJ2-5
CDR3: CASSEKAGSQETQYF
DNA: TGTGCCAGCAGTGAAAAGGCGGGATCACAAGAGACCCAGTACTTC

length: 14
size: .
V: TRBV11-2
D: .
J: TRBJ2-7
CDR3: CASSLGTSPYEQYF
DNA: TGTGCCAGCAGCTTAGGAACTAGCCCCTACGAGCAGTACTTC

length: 15
size: .
V: TRBV5-1
D: .
J: TRBJ2-5
CDR3: CASTTGRSGRETQYF
DNA: TGCGCCAGCACCACTGGACGGAGCGGACGAGAGACCCAGTACTTC

length: 15
size: once
V: TRBV4-2
D: .
J: TRBJ2-3
CDR3: CASSRVERGADTQYF
DNA: TGTGCCAGCAGCCGAGTAGAAAGGGGCGCAGATACGCAGTATTTT

length: 13
size: many
V: TRBV19
D: .
J: TRBJ1-4
CDR3: CASSIPAGMKLFF
DNA: TGTGCCAGTAGTATCCCCGCCGGGATGAAACTGTTTTTT

length: 17
size: .
V: TRBV7-9
D: TRBD2
J: TRBJ2-5
CDR3: CASSLAPWREDQETQYF
DNA: TGTGCCAGCAGCTTAGCGCCATGGCGGGAGGACCAAGAGACCCAGTACTTC

length: 13
size: .
V: TRBV28
D: TRBD1
J: TRBJ1-2
CDR3: CASSSGQGDGYTF
DNA: TGTGCCAGCAGTTCGGGACAGGGTGACGGCTACACCTTC

length: 18
size: .
V: TRBV4-2
D: TRBD2
J: TRBJ2-3
CDR3: CASSQGLLAGAPTDTQYF
DNA: TGTGCCAGCAGCCAAGGACTACTAGCGGGGGCACCCACAGATACGCAGTATTTT

length: 13
size: .
V: TRBV5-5
D: TRBD1
J: TRBJ1-1
CDR3: CASSWGTDGVAFF
DNA: TGTGCCAGCAGCTGGGGGACAGATGGGGTAGCTTTCTTT

length: 15
size: once
V: TRBV18
D: TRBD2
J: TRBJ2-1
CDR3: CASSPGAGVYNEQFF
DNA: TGTGCCAGCTCACCAGGGGCGGGAGTTTACAATGAGCAGTTCTTC

length: 13
size: few
V: TRBV6-1
D: TRBD1
J: TRBJ1-5
CDR3: CASDGTAHQPQHF
DNA: TGTGCCAGCGATGGGACAGCACATCAGCCCCAGCATTTT

length: 15
size: .
V: TRBV5-4
D: .
J: TRBJ2-1
CDR3: CASRPVADAYNEQFF
DNA: TGTGCCAGCAGGCCGGTAGCGGACGCCTACAATGAGCAGTTCTTC

length: 13
size: few
V: TRBV30
D: TRBD1
J: TRBJ1-5
CDR3: CAWSRQGDQPQHF
DNA: TGTGCCTGGAGTAGACAGGGCGATCAGCCCCAGCATTTT

length: 12
size: .
V: TRBV2
D: .
J: TRBJ2-7
CDR3: CASSDLDYEQYF
DNA: TGTGCCAGCAGTGATTTAGACTACGAGCAGTACTTC

length: 15
size: .
V: TRBV19
D: .
J: TRBJ1-2
CDR3: CASSFPQGSSYGYTF
DNA: TGTGCCAGTAGTTTCCCGCAGGGATCAAGTTATGGCTACACCTTC

length: 13
size: few
V: TRBV5-1
D: .
J: TRBJ1-1
CDR3: CASSSLLSGEAFF
DNA: TGCGCCAGCAGCTCCTTGCTATCGGGGGAAGCTTTCTTT

length: 15
size: .
V: TRBV7-4
D: TRBD2
J: TRBJ2-1
CDR3: CASSSGLAGGSEQFF
DNA: TGTGCCAGCAGCTCCGGACTAGCGGGAGGCTCCGAGCAGTTCTTC

length: 14
size: .
V: TRBV6-1
D: TRBD1
J: TRBJ1-4
CDR3: CASSLTGVGEKLFF
DNA: TGTGCCAGCAGTCTTACAGGGGTTGGTGAAAAACTGTTTTTT

length: 15
size: .
V: TRBV11-3
D: TRBD2
J: TRBJ2-1
CDR3: CASTQATSENNEQFF
DNA: TGTGCCAGCACCCAAGCCACTAGCGAAAACAATGAGCAGTTCTTC

length: 15
size: .
V: TRBV5-1
D: TRBD2
J: TRBJ2-1
CDR3: CASTDLAGAFNEQFF
DNA: TGCGCCAGCACGGACCTAGCGGGGGCCTTCAATGAGCAGTTCTTC

length: 13
size: .
V: TRBV7-6
D: .
J: TRBJ1-6
CDR3: CASSLNWNSPLHF
DNA: TGTGCCAGCAGCTTAAACTGGAATTCACCCCTCCACTTT

length: 15
size: .
V: TRBV6-6
D: TRBD1
J: TRBJ1-2
CDR3: CATQEEGASGYGYTF
DNA: TGTGCCACCCAGGAAGAGGGGGCCTCTGGATATGGCTACACCTTC

length: 11
size: few
V: TRBV30
D: .
J: TRBJ1-2
CDR3: CAWSVQVILNF
DNA: TGTGCCTGGAGTGTACAAGTGATCCTCAACTTC

length: 16
size: .
V: TRBV11-2
D: .
J: TRBJ1-2
CDR3: CASSLDPGGRDYGYTF
DNA: TGTGCCAGCAGCTTAGATCCGGGGGGCAGGGACTATGGCTACACCTTC

length: 14
size: few
V: TRBV10-3
D: .
J: TRBJ1-2
CDR3: CAISEGPGGPGYTF
DNA: TGTGCCATCAGTGAGGGGCCGGGGGGGCCTGGCTACACCTTC

length: 11
size: .
V: TRBV4-1
D: .
J: TRBJ2-1
CDR3: CASSLNNEQFF
DNA: TGCGCCAGCAGCCTTAACAATGAGCAGTTCTTC

length: 13
size: .
V: TRBV6-4
D: .
J: TRBJ1-1
CDR3: CASSGRGSTEAFF
DNA: TGTGCCAGCAGTGGGAGGGGTAGCACTGAAGCTTTCTTT

length: 12
size: few
V: TRBV6-1
D: .
J: TRBJ1-5
CDR3: CASTGSRQPQHF
DNA: TGTGCCAGCACGGGTTCTCGTCAGCCCCAGCATTTT

length: 15
size: .
V: TRBV7-8
D: .
J: TRBJ2-1
CDR3: CASSLEAGQNNEQFF
DNA: TGTGCCAGCAGCTTAGAAGCAGGGCAAAACAATGAGCAGTTCTTC

length: 11
size: few
V: TRBV7-2
D: .
J: TRBJ2-7
CDR3: CASSNPGLQYF
DNA: TGTGCCAGCAGCAACCCGGGACTTCAGTACTTC

length: 14
size: once
V: TRBV10-3
D: .
J: TRBJ1-2
CDR3: CAISESAQFYGYTF
DNA: TGTGCCATCAGTGAGTCTGCACAGTTTTATGGCTACACCTTC

length: 18
size: few
V: TRBV15
D: .
J: TRBJ2-2
CDR3: CATSSYRGQGKNTGELFF
DNA: TGTGCCACCAGCAGCTACCGGGGCCAGGGGAAAAACACCGGGGAGCTGTTTTTT

length: 14
size: .
V: TRBV7-9
D: TRBD1
J: TRBJ1-1
CDR3: CSSSLGTGGTEAFF
DNA: TGTTCCAGCAGCTTGGGGACAGGGGGCACTGAAGCTTTCTTT

length: 15
size: few
V: TRBV5-4
D: .
J: TRBJ2-1
CDR3: CASSLGTAVYNEQFF
DNA: TGTGCCAGCAGCTTGGGAACTGCTGTCTACAATGAGCAGTTCTTC

length: 13
size: .
V: TRBV5-1
D: TRBD1
J: TRBJ2-7
CDR3: CASSFVTGDEQYF
DNA: TGCGCCAGCAGCTTCGTGACAGGGGACGAGCAGTACTTC

length: 17
size: .
V: TRBV5-8
D: TRBD2
J: TRBJ2-7
CDR3: CASSPRTSGSYPYEQYF
DNA: TGTGCCAGCAGCCCACGGACTAGCGGGAGTTACCCCTACGAGCAGTACTTC

length: 13
size: .
V: TRBV7-8
D: .
J: TRBJ2-3
CDR3: CASSSTGRDTQYF
DNA: TGTGCCAGCAGCTCAACGGGAAGAGATACGCAGTATTTT